Reported below is one T cell receptor (beta chain). The CDR3 is made up of 14 amino acids. CDR1 and CDR2 (germline): MDHEN, SYDVKM. Trimming took off 2 bases at V and 7 bases at J, with 11 bases between the two ends. The sample originates from a study of T cell changes during pregnancy in multiple sclerosis. The method was immunoSEQ multiplex PCR; TCRdb's version includes in-frame clones alone and lacks a portion of them. Among tens of thousands of clones listed, roughly 92% were seen once. The rearrangement links TRBV28 to TRBJ1-4; perhaps TRBD1 as D (6 bases). The sequence came from a female donor with multiple sclerosis, enrolled in a pregnancy study. The material sequenced was peripheral blood, taken before pregnancy. This chain's CDR3 is CASSLQGFREKLFF. CDR3 in DNA: TGTGCCAGCAGTTTACAGGGGTTCCGTGAAAAACTGTTTTTT. The full variable domain, its missing parts supplied by reference TRBV28 and TRBJ1-4, is DVKVTQSSRYLVKRTGEKVFLECVQDMDHENMFWYRQDPGLGLRLIYFSYDVKMKEKGDIPEGYSVSREKKERFSLILESASTNQTSMYLCASSLQGFREKLFFGSGTQLSVL.